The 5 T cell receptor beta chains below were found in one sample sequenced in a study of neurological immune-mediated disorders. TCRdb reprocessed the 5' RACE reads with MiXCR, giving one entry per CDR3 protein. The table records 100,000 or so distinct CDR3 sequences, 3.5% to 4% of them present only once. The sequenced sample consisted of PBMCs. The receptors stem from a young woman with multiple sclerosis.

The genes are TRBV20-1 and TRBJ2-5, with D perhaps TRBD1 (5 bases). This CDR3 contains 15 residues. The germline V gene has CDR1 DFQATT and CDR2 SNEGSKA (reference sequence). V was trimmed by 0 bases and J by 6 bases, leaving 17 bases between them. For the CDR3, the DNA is TGCAGTGCTAGAGATCTCCAGGCAGGGCTAAAGACCCAGTACTTC. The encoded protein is CSARDLQAGLKTQYF.

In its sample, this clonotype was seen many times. CDR3 sequence reads: CASSFSLSGTGPHEQYF. In DNA, the CDR3 is TGTGCCAGCAGCTTTTCGCTTTCTGGGACAGGACCCCACGAGCAGTACTTC. The rearrangement joins TRBV11-1 to TRBJ2-7, with 8 bases matching TRBD1. V lost 3 bases to trimming and J lost 5 bases; unmatched junction nucleotides: 15. The CDR3 has 17 amino acids. The germline V gene has CDR1 SGHAT and CDR2 FQDESV (reference sequence). The entire variable domain, with the rest obtained from reference TRBV11-1 and TRBJ2-7, is as follows: EAEVAQSPRYKITEKSQAVAFWCDPISGHATLYWYRQILGQGPELLVQFQDESVVDDSQLPKDRFSAERLKGVDSTLKIQPAELGDSAMYLCASSFSLSGTGPHEQYFGPGTRLTVT.

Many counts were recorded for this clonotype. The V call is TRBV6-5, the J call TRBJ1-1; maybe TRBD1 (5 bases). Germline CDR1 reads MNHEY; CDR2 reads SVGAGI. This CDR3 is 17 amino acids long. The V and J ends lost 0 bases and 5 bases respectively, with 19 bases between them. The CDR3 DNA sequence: TGTGCCAGCAGTTACTCCGCGCACGCCACAGGAAAAACTGAAGCTTTCTTT. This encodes CASSYSAHATGKTEAFF.

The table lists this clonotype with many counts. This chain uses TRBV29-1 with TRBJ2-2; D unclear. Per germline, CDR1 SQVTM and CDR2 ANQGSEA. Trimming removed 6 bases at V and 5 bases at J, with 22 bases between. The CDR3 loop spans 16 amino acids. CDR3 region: CSVRGPLLGTTGELFF. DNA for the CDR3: TGCAGCGTGCGAGGACCGCTGCTGGGAACTACCGGGGAGCTGTTTTTT.

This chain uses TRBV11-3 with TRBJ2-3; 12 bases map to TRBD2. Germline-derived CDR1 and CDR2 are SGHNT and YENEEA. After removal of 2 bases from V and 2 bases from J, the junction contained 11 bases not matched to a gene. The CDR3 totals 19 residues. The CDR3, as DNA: TGTGCCAGCAGCTTAACCTACCAACTAGCGGGGGGCCTCACAGATACGCAGTATTTT. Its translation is CASSLTYQLAGGLTDTQYF.